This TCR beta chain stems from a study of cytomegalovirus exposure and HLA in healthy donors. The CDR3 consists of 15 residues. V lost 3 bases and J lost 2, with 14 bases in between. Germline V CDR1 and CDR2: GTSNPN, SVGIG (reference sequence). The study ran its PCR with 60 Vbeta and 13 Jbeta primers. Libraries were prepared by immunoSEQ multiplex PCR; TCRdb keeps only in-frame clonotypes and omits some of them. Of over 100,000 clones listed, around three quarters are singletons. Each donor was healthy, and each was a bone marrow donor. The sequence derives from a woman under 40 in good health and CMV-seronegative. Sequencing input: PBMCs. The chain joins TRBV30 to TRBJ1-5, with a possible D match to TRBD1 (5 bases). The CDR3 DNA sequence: TGTGCCTGGAGCGGTTGGGGCCCGGGCAATCAGCCCCAGCATTTT. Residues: CAWSGWGPGNQPQHF. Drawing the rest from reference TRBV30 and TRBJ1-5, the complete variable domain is SQTIHQWPATLVQPVGSPLSLECTVEGTSNPNLYWYRQAAGRGLQLLFYSVGIGQISSEVPQNLSASRPQDRQFILSSKKLLLSDSGFYLCAWSGWGPGNQPQHFGDGTRLSIL.